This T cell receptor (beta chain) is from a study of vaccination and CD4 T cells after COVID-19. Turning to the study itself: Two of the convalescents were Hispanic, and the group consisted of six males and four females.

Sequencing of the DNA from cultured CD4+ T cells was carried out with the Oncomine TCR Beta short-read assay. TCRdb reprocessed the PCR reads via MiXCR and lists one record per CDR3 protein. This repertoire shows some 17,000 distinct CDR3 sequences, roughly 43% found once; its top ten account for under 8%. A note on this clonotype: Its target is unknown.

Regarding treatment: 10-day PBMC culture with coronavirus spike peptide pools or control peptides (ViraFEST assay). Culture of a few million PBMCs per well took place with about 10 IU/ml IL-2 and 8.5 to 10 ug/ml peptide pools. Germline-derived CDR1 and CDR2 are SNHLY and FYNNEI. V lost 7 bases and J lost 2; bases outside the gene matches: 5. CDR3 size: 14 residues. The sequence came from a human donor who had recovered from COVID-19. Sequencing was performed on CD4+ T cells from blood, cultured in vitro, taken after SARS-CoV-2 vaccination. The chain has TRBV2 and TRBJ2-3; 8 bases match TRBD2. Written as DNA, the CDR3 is TGTGCCAGCACGGCGGGAGGTACCACAGATACGCAGTATTTT. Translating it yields CASTAGGTTDTQYF. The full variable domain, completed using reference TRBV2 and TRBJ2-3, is EPEVTQTPSHQVTQMGQEVILRCVPISNHLYFYWYRQILGQKVEFLVSFYNNEISEKSEIFDDQFSVERPDGSNFTLKIRSTKLEDSAMYFCASTAGGTTDTQYFGPGTRLTVL.